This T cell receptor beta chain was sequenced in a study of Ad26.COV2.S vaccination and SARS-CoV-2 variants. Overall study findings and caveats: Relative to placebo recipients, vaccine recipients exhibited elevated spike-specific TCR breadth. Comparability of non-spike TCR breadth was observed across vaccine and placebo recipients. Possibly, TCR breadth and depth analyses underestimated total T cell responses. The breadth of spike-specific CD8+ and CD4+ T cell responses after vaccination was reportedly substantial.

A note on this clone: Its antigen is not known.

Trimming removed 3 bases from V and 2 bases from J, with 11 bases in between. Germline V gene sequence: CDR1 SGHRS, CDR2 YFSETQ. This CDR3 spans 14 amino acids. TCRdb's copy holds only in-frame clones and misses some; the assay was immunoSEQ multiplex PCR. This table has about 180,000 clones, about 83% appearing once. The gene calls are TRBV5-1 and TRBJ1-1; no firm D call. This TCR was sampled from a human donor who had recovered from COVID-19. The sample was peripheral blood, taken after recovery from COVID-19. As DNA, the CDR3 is TGCGCCAGCAGCTCTTTACGGGGAAACACTGAAGCTTTCTTT. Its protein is CASSSLRGNTEAFF.